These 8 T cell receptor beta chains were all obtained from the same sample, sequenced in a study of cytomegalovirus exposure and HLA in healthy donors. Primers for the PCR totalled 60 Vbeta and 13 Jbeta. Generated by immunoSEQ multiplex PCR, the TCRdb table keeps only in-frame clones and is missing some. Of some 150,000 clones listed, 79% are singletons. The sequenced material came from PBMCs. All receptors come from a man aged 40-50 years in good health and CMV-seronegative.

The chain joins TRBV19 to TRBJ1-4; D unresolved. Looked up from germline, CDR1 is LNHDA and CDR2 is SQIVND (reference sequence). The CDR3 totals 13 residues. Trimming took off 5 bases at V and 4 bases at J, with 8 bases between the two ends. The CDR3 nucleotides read TGTGCCAGTAGTGGGCCCGGTAATGAAAAACTGTTTTTT. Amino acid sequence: CASSGPGNEKLFF.

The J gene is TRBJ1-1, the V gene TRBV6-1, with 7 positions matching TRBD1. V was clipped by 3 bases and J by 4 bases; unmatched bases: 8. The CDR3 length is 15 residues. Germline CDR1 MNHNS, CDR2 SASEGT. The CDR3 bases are TGTGCCAGCAGTGATAAGCACAGGGGTTCCACTGAAGCTTTCTTT. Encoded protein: CASSDKHRGSTEAFF.

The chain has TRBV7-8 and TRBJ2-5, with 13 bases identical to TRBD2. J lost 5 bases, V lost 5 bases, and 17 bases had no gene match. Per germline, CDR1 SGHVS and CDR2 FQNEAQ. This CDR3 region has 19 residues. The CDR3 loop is CASSGGGRLAGGVGETQYF. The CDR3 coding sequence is TGTGCCAGCAGCGGGGGTGGGAGACTAGCGGGAGGAGTGGGGGAGACCCAGTACTTC.

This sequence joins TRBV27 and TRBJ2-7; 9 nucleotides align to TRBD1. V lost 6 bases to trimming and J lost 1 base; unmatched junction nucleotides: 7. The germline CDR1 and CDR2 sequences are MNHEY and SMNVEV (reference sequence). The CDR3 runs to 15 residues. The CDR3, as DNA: TGTGCCAGCAGCGAGGGACAGGGCTTTTCCTACGAGCAGTACTTC. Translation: CASSEGQGFSYEQYF.

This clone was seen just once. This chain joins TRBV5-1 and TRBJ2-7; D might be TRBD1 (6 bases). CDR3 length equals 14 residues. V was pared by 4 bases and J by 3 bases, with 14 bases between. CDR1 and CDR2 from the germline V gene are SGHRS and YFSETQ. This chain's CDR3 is CASSGTGTNYEQYF. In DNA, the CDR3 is TGCGCCAGCAGCGGTACCGGGACAAACTACGAGCAGTACTTC.

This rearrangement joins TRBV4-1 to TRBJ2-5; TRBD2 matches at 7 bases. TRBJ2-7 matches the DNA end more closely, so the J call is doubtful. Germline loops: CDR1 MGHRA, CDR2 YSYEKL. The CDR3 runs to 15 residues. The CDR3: CASSQSSGLSYEQYF. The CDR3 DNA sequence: TGCGCCAGCAGCCAATCTAGCGGTCTTTCCTACGAGCAGTACTTC.

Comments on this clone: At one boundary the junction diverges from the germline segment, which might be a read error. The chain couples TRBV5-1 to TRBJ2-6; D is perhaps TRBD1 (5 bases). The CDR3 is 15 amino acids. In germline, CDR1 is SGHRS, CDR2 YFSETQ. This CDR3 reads CASSLGSSGANGLTF. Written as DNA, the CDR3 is TGCGCCAGCAGCCTGGGTTCCTCTGGGGCCAACGGCCTGACTTTC.

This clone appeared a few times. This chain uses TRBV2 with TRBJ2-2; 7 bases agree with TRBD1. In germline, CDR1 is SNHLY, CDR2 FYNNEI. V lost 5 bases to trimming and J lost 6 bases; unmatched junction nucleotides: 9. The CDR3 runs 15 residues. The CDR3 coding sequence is TGTGCCAGCAGTTCAAGGGGGCTCGGCGCCGGGGAGCTGTTTTTT. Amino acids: CASSSRGLGAGELFF.